This T cell receptor (beta chain) comes out of a study of T cells in Graves' hyperthyroidism and ophthalmopathy. Study observations and caveats: Also found in blood were most expanded thyroid clonotypes above 0.001. From stable hyperthyroidism, ophthalmopathy was separated by a 13 V-J model.

This clonotype has at least ten counts. The antigen is undetermined. The CDR3 is 14 residues long. CDR1 is SGHTA and CDR2 is FQGNSA in the germline V gene. Trimming removed 4 bases at V and 3 bases at J, with 9 bases between. Amplification yielded TCR beta CDR3 regions, with RNA transcripts as the source. During a first-round RT-PCR of the TCR CDR3, the HTBI primer set was used. TCRdb re-called the multiplex PCR reads through MiXCR, storing one row per CDR3 protein. The table lists roughly 720,000 distinct CDR3 sequences, around a sixth of them singletons. A patient was excluded if there was uncontrolled infection, other autoimmune disease, pregnancy or lactation. Clinical symptoms, serum thyroxine and TRAb, thyroid ultrasound and orbital computed tomography together formed the diagnostic basis.

This chain links TRBV7-2 with TRBJ2-2; D may be TRBD2 (6 bases). This TCR was recovered from a man in his fifties or sixties with Graves' hyperthyroidism. The sequencing input was blood. The CDR3 DNA reads TGTGCCAGCAGCTGGGGGGAGGACACCGGGGAGCTGTTTTTT. This gives the protein CASSWGEDTGELFF. Full variable domain (rest looked up from reference TRBV7-2 and TRBJ2-2): GAGVSQSPSNKVTEKGKDVELRCDPISGHTALYWYRQSLGQGLEFLIYFQGNSAPDKSGLPSDRFSAERTGGSVSTLTIQRTQQEDSAVYLCASSWGEDTGELFFGEGSRLTVL.